Following are 28 T cell receptor beta chains from one sample sequenced in a study of blood T cell repertoires in COVID-19. The assay was immunoSEQ multiplex PCR, and TCRdb's table has in-frame clones only and misses some. The sample lists under 45,000 clones, about four fifths seen once, with under 30% in the top ten. Sequenced input: peripheral blood. The receptors were gathered from a human donor with acute or convalescent COVID-19. The donor label of this sample is uncertain.

On this clone: A junction boundary mismatches the germline segment, possibly from a read error. The J gene is TRBJ2-7, the V gene TRBV12-3 or TRBV12-4; D gene uncertain. This CDR3 spans 13 amino acids. CDR3 loop: CASRLGLGYEQYF. The CDR3 coding sequence is TGTGCCAGCAGGTTAGGGCTCGGGTACGAGCAGTACTTC.

The chain recombines TRBV6-1 with TRBJ2-1; D may be TRBD2 (7 bases). The CDR3 is 13 residues long. Germline CDR1 and CDR2: MNHNS and SASEGT. Trimming took off 2 bases at V and 8 bases at J, with 10 bases between the two ends. CDR3 DNA: TGTGCCAGCAGTGAATGGGAGGGGGATGAGCAGTTCTTC. It codes for CASSEWEGDEQFF.

The chain recombines TRBV28 with TRBJ2-5; tentatively, D is TRBD1 (5 bases). This CDR3 comprises 16 residues. Germline assignment: CDR1 MDHEN and CDR2 SYDVKM. Trimming cost V 4 bases and J 0 bases, with 15 bases left between them. CDR3 amino acids: CASSSRRQRYQETQYF. CDR3 DNA sequence: TGTGCCAGCAGTTCAAGACGACAGAGGTACCAAGAGACCCAGTACTTC. The variable domain in full, completed from reference TRBV28 and TRBJ2-5, reads DVKVTQSSRYLVKRTGEKVFLECVQDMDHENMFWYRQDPGLGLRLIYFSYDVKMKEKGDIPEGYSVSREKKERFSLILESASTNQTSMYLCASSSRRQRYQETQYFGPGTRLLVL.

The CDR3 here is CASGIQGDKNIQYF. In DNA, the CDR3 is TGTGCCAGTGGAATACAGGGGGACAAAAACATTCAGTACTTC. The rearrangement joins TRBV19 to TRBJ2-4, with TRBD1 matching over 8 bases. The CDR3 totals 14 residues. CDR1 is LNHDA, CDR2 SQIVND, per germline (reference sequence). Trimming at V came to 8 bases and at J to 3 bases, leaving 6 bases not matched to a gene.

The gene calls are TRBV10-3 and TRBJ1-2; 9 bases align to TRBD1. Germline loops: CDR1 ENHRY, CDR2 SYGVKD. The length of the CDR3 is 11 residues. The V gene end was trimmed by 10 bases and the J gene end by 12 bases; junction bases not matched to a gene: 9. The CDR3 DNA reads as TGTGCCACCGGCCAACAGGGGGCGGACACCTTC. This encodes CATGQQGADTF.

The rearrangement joins TRBV5-4 to TRBJ2-2, with D possibly TRBD1 on 5 matching bases. V gave up 5 bases and J gave up 4 bases, with 15 bases separating them. This CDR3 is built from 15 residues. Germline V gene data show CDR1 as SGHNT and CDR2 as YYREEE (reference sequence). The CDR3, as DNA: TGTGCCAGCAGGCCCCAGGGTCTCGGCACCGGGGAGCTGTTTTTT. It codes for CASRPQGLGTGELFF.

This chain connects TRBV5-1 to TRBJ1-2, with D unclear. The V end was cut by 6 bases, the J end by 5 bases, with 20 bases between. The CDR3 spans 15 residues. Per germline, CDR1 SGHRS and CDR2 YFSETQ. This CDR3 is CASTSDPGTAYGYTF. CDR3 nucleotide sequence: TGCGCCAGCACCAGTGACCCGGGAACCGCGTATGGCTACACCTTC.

This clone showed up just once. The chain has TRBV9 and TRBJ1-3; weak D call: TRBD1 (5 bases). This CDR3 is built from 12 residues. Germline CDR1 reads SGDLS; CDR2 reads YYNGEE. Trimming shortened V by 4 bases and J by 8 bases, and 10 bases separated the two germline ends. The CDR3 loop is CASSRDLDTIYF. In nucleotides, the CDR3 is TGTGCCAGCAGCAGGGACTTGGACACCATATATTTT.

This clone has more than one count but fewer than ten. The rearrangement links TRBV28 to TRBJ1-6; D possibly corresponds to TRBD1 (5 bases). Per the germline V gene, CDR1 is MDHEN and CDR2 is SYDVKM. This CDR3 is built from 12 residues. Trimming removed 7 bases at V and 5 bases at J, with 6 bases between. The DNA for the CDR3 is TGTGCCAGCATGGACAATAATTCACCCCTCCACTTT. Translation: CASMDNNSPLHF.

The chain employs TRBV19 and TRBJ1-1; perhaps TRBD1 as D (6 bases). Germline CDR1 LNHDA, CDR2 SQIVND (reference sequence). V lost 5 bases to trimming and J lost 4 bases, with 11 bases between them. The CDR3 is made up of 13 amino acids. For the CDR3, the DNA is TGTGCCAGTAGTGCTGTACAGGGCACTGAAGCTTTCTTT. Translation gives CASSAVQGTEAFF. The full variable domain, with the rest looked up from reference TRBV19 and TRBJ1-1, is DGGITQSPKYLFRKEGQNVTLSCEQNLNHDAMYWYRQDPGQGLRLIYYSQIVNDFQKGDIAEGYSVSREKKESFPLTVTSAQKNPTAFYLCASSAVQGTEAFFGQGTRLTVV.

The V gene is TRBV6-5, the J gene TRBJ2-2; a weak D match, TRBD1 (5 bases). Germline V gene data show CDR1 as MNHEY and CDR2 as SVGAGI. V was shortened by 8 bases and J by 3 bases, with 13 bases between the two germline ends. The CDR3 extends over 14 amino acids. The CDR3 nucleotides read TGTGCCAGCGGGGCGCAGGCCGACACCGGGGAGCTGTTTTTT. This translates into CASGAQADTGELFF.

The chain has TRBV4-2 and TRBJ2-2, with TRBD2 identical over 8 bases. The CDR3 covers 17 residues. The V gene's germline CDR1 is LGHNA and CDR2 YNFKEQ. Trimming removed 3 bases from V and 6 bases from J; junction bases left unmatched: 12. This chain's CDR3 is CASSQGTSLFISGELFF. CDR3 nucleotides: TGTGCCAGCAGCCAGGGGACTAGTTTATTTATCTCCGGGGAGCTGTTTTTT.

The rearrangement joins TRBV5-4 to TRBJ1-1, with a tentative D call TRBD1 (6 bases). Germline lookup yields CDR1 SGHNT and CDR2 YYREEE (reference sequence). The V gene lost 4 bases and the J gene lost 4 bases, with 14 bases spanning the gap. The CDR3 runs 14 residues. The CDR3 DNA reads TGTGCCAGCAGCCAGGGGAAGTGGCGCACTGAAGCTTTCTTT. It codes for CASSQGKWRTEAFF.

The chain combines TRBV7-8 with TRBJ2-7, with a tentative D call TRBD1 (6 bases). Germline-derived CDR1 and CDR2 are SGHVS and FQNEAQ. This CDR3 has 13 amino acids. Between the trimmed V and J ends, which lost 5 bases and 3 bases, there was a span of 11 bases. CDR3 nucleotides: TGTGCCAGCAGCAGGGGGTCGGACTACGAGCAGTACTTC. Its translation is CASSRGSDYEQYF. Using reference TRBV7-8 and TRBJ2-7 for the parts outside the CDR3, the full variable domain is GAGVSQSPRYKVAKRGQDVALRCDPISGHVSLFWYQQALGQGPEFLTYFQNEAQLDKSGLPSDRFFAERPEGSVSTLKIQRTQQEDSAVYLCASSRGSDYEQYFGPGTRLTVT.

This sequence joins TRBV18 and TRBJ1-2, with D possibly TRBD1 on 6 matching bases. The CDR3 is 17 amino acids. CDR1 and CDR2 from the germline V gene are KGHSH and LQKENI. Trimming stripped 2 bases from V and 5 bases from J, with 21 bases between. CDR3 amino acids: CASSPIDGQGYQYGYTF. CDR3 DNA: TGTGCCAGCTCACCAATTGATGGGCAGGGGTATCAGTATGGCTACACCTTC.

The chain has TRBV6-1 and TRBJ1-4, with D possibly TRBD1 on 6 matching bases. The ends were cut back, 3 bases at V and 8 bases at J, with 16 bases in the middle. Germline lookup yields CDR1 MNHNS and CDR2 SASEGT. There are 15 residues in the CDR3. Here the CDR3 reads CASSEGTGWREKLFF. CDR3 nucleotide sequence: TGTGCCAGCAGTGAGGGAACAGGGTGGCGGGAAAAACTGTTTTTT.

On this clone: Germline is not matched at one junction end, which may reflect a read error. The gene calls are TRBV5-1 and TRBJ1-2; 8 nucleotides line up with TRBD1. The CDR3 is made up of 18 amino acids. The V gene's germline CDR1 is SGHRS and CDR2 YFSETQ. The CDR3 coding sequence is TGCGCCAGCAGTTCAGCCGAGACAGGGGACGGCTACTCCTATGACTACACCTTC. Amino acids: CASSSAETGDGYSYDYTF.

Written as DNA, the CDR3 is TGTGCCAGCAGCTTGACAGCAACTAATGAAAAACTGTTTTTT. Its protein is CASSLTATNEKLFF. This chain joins TRBV7-9 and TRBJ1-4; D possibly corresponds to TRBD1 (5 bases). V was trimmed by 3 bases and J by 0 bases, leaving 5 bases between them. The CDR3 is 14 amino acids. CDR1 and CDR2 from the germline V gene are SEHNR and FQNEAQ (reference sequence).

With regard to this clone: One end of the junction does not line up with germline, which may come from a read error. The chain joins TRBV7-8 to TRBJ1-2; the D gene is possibly TRBD1 (5 bases). Per germline, CDR1 SGHVS and CDR2 FQNEAQ. This CDR3 spans 13 amino acids. The CDR3 spells CVSSLADSYGYTF. In nucleotides, the CDR3 is TGTGTCAGCAGCTTAGCTGACAGCTATGGCTACACCTTC.

The chain employs TRBV21-1 and TRBJ1-5; the table calls TRBD1, which could not be checked here. TRBV21-1 is designated a pseudogene. The CDR3 contains 14 residues. The CDR3 sequence is CATRGGTGHQPQHF. In DNA form, the CDR3 reads TGTGCCACCCGCGGAGGGACAGGGCATCAGCCCCAGCATTTT.

The chain combines TRBV5-1 with TRBJ2-5; 10 bases align to TRBD2. The trim removed 0 bases at V and 2 bases at J, leaving 10 bases unmatched. Germline values: CDR1 SGHRS, CDR2 YFSETQ. There are 18 residues in the CDR3. This CDR3 is CASSLVLRLAGAQETQYF. The CDR3 DNA follows: TGCGCCAGCAGCTTGGTCCTCCGCCTAGCGGGGGCACAAGAGACCCAGTACTTC.

The rearrangement uses TRBV5-8 and TRBJ2-3, with D perhaps matching TRBD1 (6 bases). V was cut by 4 bases and J by 6 bases, with 15 bases left in between. Germline V gives CDR1 SGHTS, CDR2 YDEGEE. This CDR3 has 14 residues. DNA of the CDR3: TGTGCCAGCAGCCGATTACAGGGTAGCGATACGCAGTATTTT. This sequence encodes CASSRLQGSDTQYF. Looking up the rest from reference TRBV5-8 and TRBJ2-3 gives the full variable domain: EAGVTQSPTHLIKTRGQQATLRCSPISGHTSVYWYQQALGLGLQFLLWYDEGEERNRGNFPPRFSGRQFPNYSSELNVNALELEDSALYLCASSRLQGSDTQYFGPGTRLTVL.

The chain couples TRBV5-1 to TRBJ2-4; TRBD1 agrees at 7 bases. The V segment lost 0 bases and the J segment 2 bases; nucleotides outside the gene matches: 8. Looked up from germline, CDR1 is SGHRS and CDR2 is YFSETQ. CDR3 length: 17 residues. Here the CDR3 DNA reads TGCGCCAGCAGCTTGGCGACAGGGAACGGGCCCAAAAACATTCAGTACTTC. Protein product: CASSLATGNGPKNIQYF.

The sample holds a few counts of this clone. V is TRBV2 and J is TRBJ2-3; 7 bases are a match to TRBD1. The V gene's germline CDR1 is SNHLY and CDR2 FYNNEI. The CDR3 loop spans 20 amino acids. With V trimmed by 2 bases and J by 1 base, 18 bases remained unmatched. CDR3 in DNA: TGTGCCAGCAGTGAATCATGGACAGGATCTTTCCTAAAAGGCACAGATACGCAGTATTTT. It codes for CASSESWTGSFLKGTDTQYF.

The rearrangement links TRBV27 to TRBJ1-5; D perhaps matches TRBD1 (6 bases). The CDR3 sequence is 17 residues long. CDR1 MNHEY and CDR2 SMNVEV come from the germline V gene (reference sequence). V shed 6 bases and J shed 3 bases, with 21 bases lying between them. CDR3: CASSTTGNGQYNQPQHF. The CDR3 DNA follows: TGTGCCAGCAGCACCACAGGGAACGGTCAATACAATCAGCCCCAGCATTTT.

V gene TRBV10-1 combines with J gene TRBJ2-3, with D perhaps matching TRBD1 (9 bases). This CDR3 has 19 residues. V gave up 5 bases and J gave up 1 base, with 25 bases separating them. Germline CDR1 and CDR2: WNHNN and SYGVQD (reference sequence). The DNA of the CDR3 is TGCGCCAGCAGTCAGACAGGGGGGAATTCAGCGGGAGGCACAGATACGCAGTATTTT. Encoded protein: CASSQTGGNSAGGTDTQYF.

The V call is TRBV5-4, the J call TRBJ1-2, with 7 bases fitting TRBD1. Trimming at V came to 3 bases and at J to 2 bases, leaving 4 bases not matched to a gene. CDR1 and CDR2 (germline): SGHNT, YYREEE (reference sequence). The CDR3 sequence is 14 residues long. The chain's CDR3 is CASSSGQANYGYTF. The DNA for the CDR3 is TGTGCCAGCAGCTCCGGACAGGCAAACTATGGCTACACCTTC.

The chain combines TRBV18 with TRBJ1-6, with 9 bases lining up with TRBD1. Unmatched junction bases numbered 6, after V lost 4 bases and J lost 2 bases. CDR1 and CDR2 (germline): KGHSH, LQKENI. CDR3 length equals 17 residues. CDR3: CASSLDRGNTYNSPLHF. CDR3 in DNA: TGTGCCAGCTCACTCGACAGGGGGAATACCTATAATTCACCCCTCCACTTT.